This T cell receptor (beta chain) was obtained from a study of blood T cell repertoires in COVID-19. Per the germline V gene, CDR1 is LNHDA and CDR2 is SQIVND (reference sequence). Trimming pared 4 bases from V and 3 bases from J, leaving 12 bases between. CDR3 length: 14 residues. This clone has more than one count but fewer than ten. Profiled with immunoSEQ multiplex PCR; TCRdb holds only in-frame clones, not every one. Found here are about 110,000 clones, over 75% of them singletons; the top ten hold roughly 32%. Sequenced input: peripheral blood. This chain connects TRBV19 to TRBJ2-5; TRBD1 might be the D (5 bases). This TCR was recovered from a woman older than 75 with acute or convalescent COVID-19. The CDR3: CASSTQTAKETQYF. In DNA, the CDR3 is TGTGCCAGTAGTACCCAGACAGCGAAAGAGACCCAGTACTTC.